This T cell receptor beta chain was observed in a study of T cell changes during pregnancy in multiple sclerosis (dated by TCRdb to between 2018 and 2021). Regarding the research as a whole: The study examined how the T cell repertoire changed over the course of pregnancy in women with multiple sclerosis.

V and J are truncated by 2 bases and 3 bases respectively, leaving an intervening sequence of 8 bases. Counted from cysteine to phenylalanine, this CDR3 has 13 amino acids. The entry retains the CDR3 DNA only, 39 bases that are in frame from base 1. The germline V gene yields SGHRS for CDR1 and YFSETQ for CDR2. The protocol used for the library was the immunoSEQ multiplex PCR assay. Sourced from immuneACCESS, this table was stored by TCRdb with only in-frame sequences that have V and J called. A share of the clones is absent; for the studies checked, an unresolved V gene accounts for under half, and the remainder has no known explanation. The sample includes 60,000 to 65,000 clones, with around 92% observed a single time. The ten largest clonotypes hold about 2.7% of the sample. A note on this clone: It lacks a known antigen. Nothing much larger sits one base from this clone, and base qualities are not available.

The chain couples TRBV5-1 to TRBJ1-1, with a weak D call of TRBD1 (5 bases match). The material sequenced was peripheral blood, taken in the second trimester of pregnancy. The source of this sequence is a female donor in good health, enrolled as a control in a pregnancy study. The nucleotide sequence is TGCGCCAGCAGCTTAACGGGGGACACTGAAGCTTTCTTT. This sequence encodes CASSLTGDTEAFF.